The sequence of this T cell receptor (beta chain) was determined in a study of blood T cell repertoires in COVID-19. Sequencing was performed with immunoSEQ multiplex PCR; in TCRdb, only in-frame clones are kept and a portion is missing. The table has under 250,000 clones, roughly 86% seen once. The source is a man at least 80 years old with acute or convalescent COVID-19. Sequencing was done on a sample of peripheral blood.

CDR3 nucleotides: TGTGCCAGCAGCCACGGGAAGGGCGGAATAGCTAACTATGGCTACACCTTC. It yields the protein CASSHGKGGIANYGYTF. The chain joins TRBV7-9 to TRBJ1-2; D is unresolved. The CDR3 has 17 amino acids. The ends were cut back, 5 bases at V and 0 bases at J, with 19 bases in the middle. Germline V gene lookup returns CDR1 SEHNR and CDR2 FQNEAQ (reference sequence). The full variable domain, completed using reference TRBV7-9 and TRBJ1-2, is DTGVSQNPRHKITKRGQNVTFRCDPISEHNRLYWYRQTLGQGPEFLTYFQNEAQLEKSRLLSDRFSAERPKGSFSTLEIQRTEQGDSAMYLCASSHGKGGIANYGYTFGSGTRLTVV.